A selection of T cell receptor beta chains follows, all from one sample in a study of blood T cell repertoires in COVID-19. The table came from immunoSEQ multiplex PCR; TCRdb's copy has only in-frame clones and leaves some out. This sample carries under 300,000 clones, roughly four fifths of them seen once, and the ten largest clones take over 8.5%. The sequenced material came from peripheral blood. The receptors here all came from a woman in her forties or fifties who had recovered from COVID-19. Each CDR3 is given with its conserved first and last residue. A D gene is named only where the DNA matches it firmly. Clone size appears in some rows only: once, few, many, or a class for an expanded clone.

v_gene	d_gene	abundance	j_gene	CDR3nt	CDR3aa
TRBV5-4	TRBD2	.	TRBJ2-7	TGTGCCAGCAGCTTGGAACCTAGCGGGGGACCCTACGAGCAGTACTTC	CASSLEPSGGPYEQYF
TRBV7-2	TRBD2	.	TRBJ2-5	TGTGCCAGCAGCTCTCGGACTAGCGGGAGTCGAGAGACCCAGTACTTC	CASSSRTSGSRETQYF
TRBV7-2	.	.	TRBJ2-7	TGTGCCAGCAGCGCAGCGGGTTCTACCTACGAGCAGTACTTC	CASSAAGSTYEQYF
TRBV9	.	few	TRBJ2-1	TGTGCCAGCAGCGTAGAGGACTACGGATACAATGAGCAGTTCTTC	CASSVEDYGYNEQFF
TRBV24-1	.	.	TRBJ1-1	TGTGCCACCAGTGATGGGGGGATGAATACTGAAGCTTTCTTT	CATSDGGMNTEAFF
TRBV9	TRBD2	few	TRBJ2-7	TGTGCCAGATATCGGGGGGGGTCCCGTTACGAGCAGTACTTC	CARYRGGSRYEQYF
TRBV4-1	TRBD1	.	TRBJ1-3	TGCGCCAGCAGCCAAGACCAAACCAGGGGGCTTGGAAACACCATATATTTT	CASSQDQTRGLGNTIYF
TRBV28	TRBD1	.	TRBJ2-7	TGTGCCAGCTCCACCGGGACAGTATATCCGGAGCAGTACTTC	CASSTGTVYPEQYF
TRBV7-3	TRBD1	.	TRBJ1-1	TGTGCCAGCAGCTTCCTCCGGGACAGTTTGTCTTTCTTT	CASSFLRDSLSFF
TRBV10-3	.	.	TRBJ1-1	TGTGCCATCAGTGAGCCACTCATGAACACTGAAGCTTTCTTT	CAISEPLMNTEAFF
TRBV29-1	.	.	TRBJ2-5	TGCAGCGTTAGTACTAGTGTAGAGACCCAGTACTTC	CSVSTSVETQYF
TRBV10-3	TRBD2	.	TRBJ2-1	TGTGCCATCAGTGGTGTAGGCGGGGGGGCCTACAATGAGCAGTTCTTC	CAISGVGGGAYNEQFF
TRBV10-3	.	once	TRBJ1-4	TGTGCCATCGGGGGGGTTTCTGAAAAACTGTTTTTT	CAIGGVSEKLFF
TRBV19	TRBD1	.	TRBJ2-3	TGTGCCAGTAGTCCCCGCTCCCAGGGGGCAGATACGCAGTATTTT	CASSPRSQGADTQYF
TRBV30	.	.	TRBJ1-5	TGTGCCTGGAGTGTAAGGGGAAATCAGCCCCAGCATTTT	CAWSVRGNQPQHF
TRBV14	.	.	TRBJ2-3	TGTGCCAGCAGCCAAGTAGGCGGGGTCAGAGATACGCAGTATTTT	CASSQVGGVRDTQYF
TRBV6-2/TRBV6-3	.	.	TRBJ2-5	TGTGCCAGCAGTTCCTACAGGGAAGGAGAGACCCAGTACTTC	CASSSYREGETQYF
TRBV6-6	TRBD1	.	TRBJ1-6	TGTGCCAGCAGCACACAGGGGGTCTCACCCCTCCACTTT	CASSTQGVSPLHF
TRBV3-1/TRBV3-2	TRBD1	.	TRBJ2-2	TGTGCCAGCAGCCAAGCGGGGGACAGGGGGGCCGGGGAGCTGTTTTTT	CASSQAGDRGAGELFF
TRBV5-1	.	.	TRBJ1-3	TGCGCCAGCAGCTTGGGACAGACTGGAAACACCATATATTTT	CASSLGQTGNTIYF
TRBV28	TRBD1	.	TRBJ1-6	TGTGCCAGCAGGCGGCGACTGGGACAGAGCTCCTATAATTCACCCCTCCACTTT	CASRRRLGQSSYNSPLHF
TRBV30	TRBD2	.	TRBJ2-2	TGTGCCTTCGGGACTAGCGCGTTAAGCTCCGGGGAGCTGTTTTTT	CAFGTSALSSGELFF
TRBV5-1	TRBD2	.	TRBJ2-1	TGCGCCAGCAGCTTGGTGACTAGCGCGGGTGAGCAGTTCTTC	CASSLVTSAGEQFF
TRBV5-4	.	.	TRBJ1-2	TGTGCCAGCAGCTTGGACGCAGTTTATGGCTACACCTTC	CASSLDAVYGYTF
TRBV6-2/TRBV6-3	.	.	TRBJ2-5	TGTGCCAGCAGTTACTCATCGGAGTGGACCCAGTACTTC	CASSYSSEWTQYF
TRBV18	.	.	TRBJ2-7	TGTGCCAGCTCACGAGATCCAACCGAGCAGTACTTC	CASSRDPTEQYF
TRBV9	TRBD2	.	TRBJ2-3	TGTGCCAGCAGCGAGAGAGGGACTAGCGGGGGGGCGAGGACAGATACGCAGTATTTT	CASSERGTSGGARTDTQYF
TRBV3-1/TRBV3-2	.	.	TRBJ1-5	TGTGCCAGCTACAAGTTGTATAATAGCGGGACCCTGGCCGATCAGCCCCAGCATTTT	CASYKLYNSGTLADQPQHF
TRBV19	.	once	TRBJ2-6	TGTGCCAGTAGTGGCCGACTCTCTGGGGCCAACGTCCTGACTTTC	CASSGRLSGANVLTF
TRBV28	TRBD2	.	TRBJ2-7	TGTGCCAGCAGTCCTAGCGGAAAACTGTACGAGCAGTACTTC	CASSPSGKLYEQYF
TRBV6-1	TRBD1	.	TRBJ1-6	TGTGCCAGCAGTGCAACCGGGACAGGGGTTGGATCACCCCTCCACTTT	CASSATGTGVGSPLHF
TRBV10-3	TRBD2	.	TRBJ2-7	TGTGCCATCAGTGACAACCTTGGGACTAGCGGCTCCTACGAGCAGTACTTC	CAISDNLGTSGSYEQYF
TRBV27	TRBD1	.	TRBJ1-2	TGTGCCAGCAGTTTAATCCTGGGACAGGGGTTCTATGGCTACACCTTC	CASSLILGQGFYGYTF
TRBV5-1	TRBD1	.	TRBJ2-7	TGCGCCAGCAGCTTGGCTGACAGGGAAACCGACGAGCAGTACTTC	CASSLADRETDEQYF
TRBV6-2/TRBV6-3	.	.	TRBJ2-3	TGTGCCAGCAGTTCCCGACTCTGGCGGGAAGGGACAGATACGCAGTATTTT	CASSSRLWREGTDTQYF
TRBV10-3	TRBD2	.	TRBJ2-7	TGTGCCATCAGTGAGTCAGGAGTACTAGCGGAAATCTACGGGGAGCAGTACTTC	CAISESGVLAEIYGEQYF
TRBV7-6	TRBD2	.	TRBJ2-6	TGTGCCAGCAGCGAACTAGCGGGGCCTGGTGCCAACGTCCTGACTTTC	CASSELAGPGANVLTF
TRBV4-2	TRBD2	.	TRBJ2-3	TGTGCCAGCAGCCAAGGTCTAGCGGGGAGTAGGATGGTGGGCACAGATACGCAGTATTTT	CASSQGLAGSRMVGTDTQYF
TRBV5-1	TRBD1	once	TRBJ2-7	TGCGCCAGCACCCGACGGCAGGGGGCCTACGAGCAGTACTTC	CASTRRQGAYEQYF
TRBV28	TRBD1	.	TRBJ2-7	TGTGCCAGCAGTACCACAGGGGTGCACGAGCAGTACTTC	CASSTTGVHEQYF
TRBV3-1/TRBV3-2	TRBD2	.	TRBJ2-7	TGTGCCAGCAGCCAAGAGGCCCCTAGCGGGAGCTCCTACGAGCAGTACTTC	CASSQEAPSGSSYEQYF
TRBV6-2/TRBV6-3	TRBD2	.	TRBJ2-2	TGTGCCAGCACCCCACCTCCCCAAGCCGCTAGCGGGAGGGCCCACATCGGGGAGCTGTTTTTT	CASTPPPQAASGRAHIGELFF
TRBV5-1	.	many	TRBJ1-1	TGCGCCAGCACCGCGGGGGGTACAATAAATCCGGCTTTCTTT	CASTAGGTINPAFF
TRBV29-1	TRBD1	.	TRBJ1-1	TGCAGCGAACCTCCCGGGACAGGGGTAAAGACTGAAGCTTTCTTT	CSEPPGTGVKTEAFF
TRBV11-2	.	once	TRBJ2-7	TGTGCCAGCACCTTAGGCTTCAGCGGAGGCTCCTACGAGCAGTACTTC	CASTLGFSGGSYEQYF
TRBV6-4	TRBD1	.	TRBJ1-5	TGTGCCAGCAACCAAGGGGGCGCGACGGAGAGGCAGCCCCAGCATTTT	CASNQGGATERQPQHF
TRBV10-3	TRBD1	.	TRBJ2-7	TGTGCCATCAGTGAGTCGGGACAGGGCCCCTACGAGCAGTACTTC	CAISESGQGPYEQYF
TRBV14	.	once	TRBJ2-7	TGTGCCAGCAGCCGCATGCCAAAGCCGTACGAGCAGTACTTC	CASSRMPKPYEQYF
TRBV7-2	TRBD2	.	TRBJ2-7	TGTGCCAGCAGCTTGGCAGCGGGGGCCCGAGCATCCTACGAGCAGTACTTC	CASSLAAGARASYEQYF
TRBV28	.	few	TRBJ1-1	TGTGCCAGCACCCCGACGGCGGGGCGAACTGAAGCTTTCTTT	CASTPTAGRTEAFF
TRBV4-3	.	.	TRBJ1-1	TGCGCCAGCAGCCACTGGGGCGGGGCAGCGAACACTGAAGCTTTCTTT	CASSHWGGAANTEAFF
TRBV6-2/TRBV6-3	.	.	TRBJ1-5	TGTGCCAGCAGTTACTCTATTAAACAGGGATACAGCAATCAGCCCCAGCATTTT	CASSYSIKQGYSNQPQHF
TRBV7-7	.	.	TRBJ2-5	TGTGCCAGCAGCTTAATAGGACTATCAGAGACCCAGTACTTC	CASSLIGLSETQYF
TRBV28	TRBD1	.	TRBJ1-1	TGTGCCAGCAGTCCCGGGACAGGGAAGACTGAAGCTTTCTTT	CASSPGTGKTEAFF
TRBV15	TRBD2	.	TRBJ2-1	TGTGCCACCAGCAACGGGAGGGCCTACAATGAGCAGTTCTTC	CATSNGRAYNEQFF